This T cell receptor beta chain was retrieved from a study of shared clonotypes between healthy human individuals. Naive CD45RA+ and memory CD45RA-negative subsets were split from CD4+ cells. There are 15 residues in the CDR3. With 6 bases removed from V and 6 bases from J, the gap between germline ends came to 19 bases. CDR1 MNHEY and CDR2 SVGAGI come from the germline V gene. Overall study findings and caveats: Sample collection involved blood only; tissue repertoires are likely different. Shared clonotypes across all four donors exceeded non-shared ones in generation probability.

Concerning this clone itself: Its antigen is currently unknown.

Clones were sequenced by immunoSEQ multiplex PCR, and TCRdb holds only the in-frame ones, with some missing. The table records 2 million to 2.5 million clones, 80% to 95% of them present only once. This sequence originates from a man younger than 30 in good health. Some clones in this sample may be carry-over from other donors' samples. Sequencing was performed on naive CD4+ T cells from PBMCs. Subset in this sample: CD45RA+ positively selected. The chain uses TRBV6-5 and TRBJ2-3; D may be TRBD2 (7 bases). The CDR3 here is CASSQRRGGFDTQYF. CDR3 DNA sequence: TGTGCCAGCAGCCAACGGAGGGGGGGGTTTGATACGCAGTATTTT.